This TCR beta chain was captured in a study of response to subunit inactivated influenza vaccine. General observations from the study: Authors suggested that a seasonal influenza vaccination recruits few new T cells each time.

This CDR3 spans 16 amino acids. CDR1 DFQATT and CDR2 SNEGSKA come from the germline V gene (reference sequence). V lost 0 bases to trimming and J lost 1 base, with 12 bases between them. TCRdb re-called the RT-PCR reads with MiXCR, one entry per CDR3 protein. This sample has about 160,000 distinct CDR3 sequences, with under 13% found just once. A note on this clonotype: Antigen unknown.

This TCR derives from a man over 45 who received an inactivated influenza vaccine. The chain employs TRBV20-1 and TRBJ2-2; a weak D match, TRBD2 (5 bases). Sequencing was performed on non-naive T cells sorted from PBMCs, taken 35 to 45 days after vaccination. The CDR3 protein is CSARDLERMNTGELFF. In DNA, the CDR3 is TGCAGTGCTAGAGATCTTGAGCGGATGAACACCGGGGAGCTGTTTTTT.